The 10 T cell receptor beta chains in this list originate from one sample, sequenced in a study of T cell changes during pregnancy in multiple sclerosis. Profiling relied on immunoSEQ multiplex PCR, and the TCRdb table lists in-frame clones only, not all of them. The sample lists 45,000 to 50,000 clones, around 94% occurring once. This specimen was CD4+ T cells from peripheral blood mononuclear cells, taken in the second trimester of pregnancy. The source is a female donor in good health, enrolled as a control in a pregnancy study.

For this clone: A read error may produce the germline difference seen at one junction end. The rearrangement joins TRBV7-7 to TRBJ1-1; D call uncertain. The germline gives CDR1 SSHAT, CDR2 FNYEAQ (reference sequence). This CDR3 is built from 13 residues. CDR3 in amino acids: CASSSTPNTEAFF. CDR3 DNA sequence: TGTGCTAGCAGCTCCACTCCGAACACTGAAGCTTTCTTT.

The chain joins TRBV4-2 to TRBJ1-6; TRBD1 might be the D (6 bases). Per germline, CDR1 LGHNA and CDR2 YNFKEQ. Trimming removed 0 bases from V and 1 base from J, with 10 bases in between. CDR3 length: 17 amino acids. In DNA, the CDR3 is TGTGCCAGCAGCCAAGATGAGCAGGGGTCCTATAATTCACCCCTCCACTTT. Translated: CASSQDEQGSYNSPLHF.

The rearrangement uses TRBV18 and TRBJ2-5, with D perhaps TRBD2 (6 bases). Per germline, CDR1 KGHSH and CDR2 LQKENI. The CDR3 contains 15 residues. V was pared by 6 bases and J by 0 bases, with 14 bases between. CDR3 region: CASSPIGRYQETQYF. The DNA of the CDR3 is TGTGCCAGCTCGCCGATTGGGAGGTACCAAGAGACCCAGTACTTC. The entire variable domain, with the rest obtained from reference TRBV18 and TRBJ2-5, is as follows: NAGVMQNPRHLVRRRGQEARLRCSPMKGHSHVYWYRQLPEEGLKFMVYLQKENIIDESGMPKERFSAEFPKEGPSILRIQQVVRGDSAAYFCASSPIGRYQETQYFGPGTRLLVL.

The chain has TRBV5-1 and TRBJ1-1, with a possible D match to TRBD1 (6 bases). V was cut by 0 bases and J by 7 bases, with 13 bases left in between. This CDR3 has 14 residues. CDR1 SGHRS and CDR2 YFSETQ come from the germline V gene. CDR3 nucleotide sequence: TGCGCCAGCAGCTTGGACGGGGGGGCTTATGAAGCTTTCTTT. Protein sequence: CASSLDGGAYEAFF.

This chain joins TRBV29-1 and TRBJ1-2; 9 bases are a match to TRBD1. Germline-derived CDR1 and CDR2 are SQVTM and ANQGSEA. V lost 5 bases to trimming and J lost 4 bases; unmatched junction nucleotides: 8. This CDR3 spans 14 amino acids. The CDR3 protein is CSVKRTGEGYGYTF. CDR3 in DNA: TGCAGCGTTAAACGGACAGGGGAGGGCTATGGCTACACCTTC.

This clone was picked up one time. V gene TRBV7-8 combines with J gene TRBJ2-3, with 14 positions matching TRBD2. V gave up 5 bases and J gave up 5 bases; unmatched junction bases: 9. This CDR3 has 17 residues. Germline CDR1 is SGHVS and CDR2 is FQNEAQ. The CDR3 is CASSIRLAGGFLDTQYF. The CDR3 DNA is TGTGCCAGCAGCATACGACTAGCGGGGGGGTTTTTAGATACGCAGTATTTT. The full variable domain, with the rest looked up from reference TRBV7-8 and TRBJ2-3, is GAGVSQSPRYKVAKRGQDVALRCDPISGHVSLFWYQQALGQGPEFLTYFQNEAQLDKSGLPSDRFFAERPEGSVSTLKIQRTQQEDSAVYLCASSIRLAGGFLDTQYFGPGTRLTVL.

The chain combines TRBV19 with TRBJ2-2; the D gene is possibly TRBD1 (6 bases). V was clipped by 2 bases and J by 4 bases, with 11 bases between them. CDR3 size: 15 residues. Germline CDR1 LNHDA, CDR2 SQIVND (reference sequence). In nucleotides, the CDR3 is TGTGCCAGTAGTATATTCCCAGGGGTCACCGGGGAGCTGTTTTTT. Translation: CASSIFPGVTGELFF.

The rearrangement joins TRBV7-2 to TRBJ1-5, with 8 positions matching TRBD1. The CDR3 consists of 14 residues. J lost 8 bases, V lost 1 base, and 4 bases had no gene match. Germline-derived CDR1 and CDR2 are SGHTA and FQGNSA. DNA for the CDR3: TGTGCCAGCAGCTTAGGGACAGGGCGAGAGCCCCAGCATTTT. Translating it yields CASSLGTGREPQHF. Based on the CDR3 plus reference TRBV7-2 and TRBJ1-5, the full variable domain is GAGVSQSPSNKVTEKGKDVELRCDPISGHTALYWYRQSLGQGLEFLIYFQGNSAPDKSGLPSDRFSAERTGGSVSTLTIQRTQQEDSAVYLCASSLGTGREPQHFGDGTRLSIL.

This clone was counted once. The rearrangement uses TRBV6-1 and TRBJ1-5; D gene uncertain. V dropped 4 bases and J dropped 5 bases, with 9 bases sitting between them. The germline gives CDR1 MNHNS, CDR2 SASEGT. CDR3 size: 13 residues. CDR3 DNA sequence: TGTGCCAGCAGTGGAGAGAGGTATCAGCCCCAGCATTTT. It specifies CASSGERYQPQHF.

The J gene is TRBJ2-7, the V gene TRBV7-2; D gene uncertain. The CDR3 has 13 residues. V was pared by 2 bases and J by 2 bases, with 7 bases between. CDR1 and CDR2 (germline): SGHTA, FQGNSA. DNA of the CDR3: TGTGCCAGCAGCTTAAGTAAGCCCTACGAGCAGTACTTC. This gives the protein CASSLSKPYEQYF. The variable domain in full, completed from reference TRBV7-2 and TRBJ2-7, reads GAGVSQSPSNKVTEKGKDVELRCDPISGHTALYWYRQSLGQGLEFLIYFQGNSAPDKSGLPSDRFSAERTGGSVSTLTIQRTQQEDSAVYLCASSLSKPYEQYFGPGTRLTVT.